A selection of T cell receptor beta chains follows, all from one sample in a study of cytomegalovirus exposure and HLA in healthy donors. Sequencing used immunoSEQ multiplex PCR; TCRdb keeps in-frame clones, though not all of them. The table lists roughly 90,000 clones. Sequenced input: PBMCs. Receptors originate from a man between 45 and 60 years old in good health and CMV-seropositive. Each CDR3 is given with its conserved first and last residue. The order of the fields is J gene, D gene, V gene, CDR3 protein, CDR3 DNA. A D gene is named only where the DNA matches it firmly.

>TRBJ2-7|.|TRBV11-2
CASSLDSTSSYEQYF
TGTGCCAGCAGCTTAGATAGTACTAGTTCCTACGAGCAGTACTTC
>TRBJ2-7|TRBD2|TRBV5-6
CASSLVPGGSYEQYF
TGTGCCAGCAGCTTGGTGCCGGGAGGGTCCTACGAGCAGTACTTC
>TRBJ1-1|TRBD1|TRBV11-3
CASSLVGTGILNTEAFF
TGTGCCAGCAGCTTAGTCGGGACAGGGATCCTTAACACTGAAGCTTTCTTT
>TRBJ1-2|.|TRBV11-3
CASSLGGTTGSYGYTF
TGTGCCAGCAGCTTAGGAGGCACGACAGGCTCCTATGGCTACACCTTC
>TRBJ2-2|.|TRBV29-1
CSVDRGNTGELFF
TGCAGCGTTGATCGAGGTAACACCGGGGAGCTGTTTTTT
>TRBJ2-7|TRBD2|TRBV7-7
CASTHDIAGQAYEQYF
TGTGCTAGCACCCACGACATAGCGGGCCAAGCCTACGAGCAGTACTTC
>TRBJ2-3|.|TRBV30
CAGSAAASVPDTQYF
TGTGCCGGGAGTGCGGCAGCCAGCGTTCCAGATACGCAGTATTTT
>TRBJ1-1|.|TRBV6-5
CASSLMGAWDTEAFF
TGTGCCAGCAGTTTAATGGGAGCGTGGGACACTGAAGCTTTCTTT
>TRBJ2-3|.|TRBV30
CAWSVRRADTQYF
TGTGCCTGGAGTGTACGGAGGGCAGATACGCAGTATTTT
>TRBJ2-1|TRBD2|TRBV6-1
CASRDFFSGSREQFF
TGTGCCAGCCGCGATTTCTTTAGCGGGAGTCGTGAGCAGTTCTTC
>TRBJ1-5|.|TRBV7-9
CASSLDGFSNQPQHF
TGTGCCAGCAGCTTAGACGGGTTTAGCAATCAGCCCCAGCATTTT
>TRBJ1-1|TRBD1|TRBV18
CASSPPTGVTEAFF
TGTGCCAGCTCACCCCCGACAGGGGTTACTGAAGCTTTCTTT
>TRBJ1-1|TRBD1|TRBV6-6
CASRRTRGTEAFF
TGTGCCAGCAGACGCACCAGGGGGACTGAAGCTTTCTTT
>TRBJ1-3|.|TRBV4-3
CASSLTGGFTGSGNTIYF
TGCGCCAGCAGCCTCACGGGGGGGTTTACTGGGTCTGGAAACACCATATATTTT
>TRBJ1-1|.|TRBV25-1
CASSVQNTEAFF
TGTGCCAGCAGTGTCCAGAACACTGAAGCTTTCTTT
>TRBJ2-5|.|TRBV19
CASRAGETQYF
TGTGCCAGCAGGGCTGGGGAGACCCAGTACTTC
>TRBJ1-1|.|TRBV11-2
CASSLDRTEAFF
TGTGCCAGCAGCTTAGACAGGACTGAAGCTTTCTTT
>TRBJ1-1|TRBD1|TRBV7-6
CASSSGGVGTEAFF
TGTGCCAGCAGCTCAGGGGGCGTCGGGACTGAAGCTTTCTTT
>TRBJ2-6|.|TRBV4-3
CASSQEVGGSGANVLTF
TGCGCCAGCAGCCAAGAAGTGGGGGGCTCTGGGGCCAACGTCCTGACTTTC
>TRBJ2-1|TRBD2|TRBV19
CASSIEAGGPAYNEQFF
TGTGCCAGTAGTATTGAAGCGGGAGGGCCTGCCTACAATGAGCAGTTCTTC
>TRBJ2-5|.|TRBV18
CASSLREETQYF
TGTGCCAGCTCCTTACGGGAAGAGACCCAGTACTTC
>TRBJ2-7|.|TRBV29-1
CSVARQASYEQYF
TGCAGCGTTGCTAGACAGGCTTCCTACGAGCAGTACTTC
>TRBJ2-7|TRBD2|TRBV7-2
CASSLAGTSTYEQYF
TGTGCCAGCAGCTTAGCTGGGACTAGCACCTACGAGCAGTACTTC
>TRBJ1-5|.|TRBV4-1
CASSPQGNQPQHF
TGCGCCAGCAGCCCACAGGGAAATCAGCCCCAGCATTTT
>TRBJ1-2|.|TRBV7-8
CASSPGPSITYGYTF
TGTGCCAGCAGCCCCGGTCCATCTATCACTTATGGCTACACCTTC
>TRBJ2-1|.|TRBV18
CASSQGGNEQFF
TGTGCCAGCTCACAGGGGGGGAATGAGCAGTTCTTC
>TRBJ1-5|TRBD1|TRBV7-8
CASSHLNLTRGFNQPQHF
TGTGCCAGCAGCCATTTAAATCTGACCAGGGGGTTCAATCAGCCCCAGCATTTT
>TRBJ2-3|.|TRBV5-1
CASSLQGRESTDTQYF
TGCGCCAGCAGCTTGCAGGGGCGGGAGAGCACAGATACGCAGTATTTT
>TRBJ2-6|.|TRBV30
CAWDSTGAGANVLTF
TGCGCCTGGGACTCAACAGGTGCTGGGGCCAACGTCCTGACTTTC
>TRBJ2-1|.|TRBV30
CAWVGYNEQFF
TGTGCCTGGGTCGGGTACAATGAGCAGTTCTTC
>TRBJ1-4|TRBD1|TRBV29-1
CSAILQGQVEKLFF
TGCAGCGCCATCCTACAGGGGCAGGTTGAAAAACTGTTTTTT
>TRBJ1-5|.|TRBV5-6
CASSLRLTGRQPQHF
TGTGCCAGCAGCTTGAGACTGACAGGCCGGCAGCCCCAGCATTTT
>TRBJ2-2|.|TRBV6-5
CASKGVTGELFF
TGTGCCAGCAAAGGGGTCACCGGGGAGCTGTTTTTT
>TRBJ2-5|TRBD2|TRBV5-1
CASSLPGGETQYF
TGCGCCAGCAGCTTGCCGGGAGGGGAAACCCAGTACTTC
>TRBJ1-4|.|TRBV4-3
CASSRGTSEKLFF
TGCGCCAGCAGCCGGGGGACAAGTGAAAAACTGTTTTTT
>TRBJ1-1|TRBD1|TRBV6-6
CASSYPRQGATEAFF
TGTGCCAGCAGTTACCCACGACAGGGGGCGACTGAAGCTTTCTTT
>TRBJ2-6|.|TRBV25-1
CATRGTSGANVLTF
TGTGCCACCCGGGGGACTTCTGGGGCCAACGTCCTGACTTTC
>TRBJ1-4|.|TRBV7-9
CASSVYSAANEKLFF
TGTGCCAGCAGCGTTTATAGTGCGGCTAATGAAAAACTGTTTTTT
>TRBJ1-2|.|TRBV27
CASSLSIPRNVANYGYTF
TGTGCCAGCAGTTTATCGATCCCGCGGAACGTAGCTAACTATGGCTACACCTTC
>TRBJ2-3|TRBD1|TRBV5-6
CASTTPNRGPSTDTQYF
TGTGCCAGCACCACTCCTAACAGGGGGCCAAGCACAGATACGCAGTATTTT
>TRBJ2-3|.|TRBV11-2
CASSPNTDTQYF
TGTGCCAGCAGCCCAAACACAGATACGCAGTATTTT
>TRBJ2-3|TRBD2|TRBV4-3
CASSRMGGVPNTQYF
TGCGCCAGCAGCCGGATGGGGGGGGTACCTAATACGCAGTATTTT
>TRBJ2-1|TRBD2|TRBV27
CASSLLGGQGNEQFF
TGTGCCAGCAGTTTGTTGGGAGGGCAGGGCAATGAGCAGTTCTTC
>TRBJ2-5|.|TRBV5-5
CASSFQREETQYF
TGTGCCAGCAGCTTCCAGAGGGAAGAGACCCAGTACTTC
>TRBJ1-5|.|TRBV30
CAWSSQVGDQPQHF
TGTGCCTGGAGTTCCCAGGTGGGCGACCAGCCCCAGCATTTT
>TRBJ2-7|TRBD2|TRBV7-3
CASSLAGGNYEQYF
TGTGCCAGCAGCTTGGCGGGAGGTAACTACGAGCAGTACTTC